Sequencing of this TCR beta chain was carried out in a study of OX40 agonist ivuxolimab in advanced cancers. Study summary: It was permissible to have had prior anti-PD-1, anti-PD-L1 or anti-CTLA-4 therapy, and around 40% had some.

V dropped 1 base and J dropped 2 bases, with 3 bases sitting between them. The length of the CDR3 is 12 residues. The germline gives CDR1 MNHNS, CDR2 SASEGT. Generated by immunoSEQ multiplex PCR, the TCRdb table keeps only in-frame clones and is missing some. The sample lists 40,000 to 60,000 clones; 70% to 90% were seen once. This clone was detected a few times. Antigen specificity is unknown. Study-level results: Expanded clones tended on average to be more numerous among CD8+ T cells than CD4+. Clones of CD4+ and CD8+ blood T cells grew by week 6 at doses of 0.1 to 3.0 mg/kg.

Sample: CD4+ or CD8+ T cells sorted from blood, taken in a trial of the OX40 agonist ivuxolimab. The V and J genes are TRBV6-1 and TRBJ2-7, with D hard to call. The sequence came from an adult with an advanced solid tumor such as melanoma, head and neck, liver or kidney cancer. CDR3 sequence (DNA): TGTGCCAGCAGTGAAGGGGCCTACGAGCAGTACTTC. This codes for CASSEGAYEQYF.